What follows are 9 T cell receptor beta chains derived from one specimen sequenced in a study of cytomegalovirus exposure and HLA in healthy donors listed by TCRdb under 2017. Libraries were built with the immunoSEQ multiplex PCR assay. A mixture of 60 forward primers for TCR Vbeta segments and 13 reverse primers for TCR Jbeta segments was used in the multiplex PCR. In its TCRdb copy, this immuneACCESS table keeps in-frame sequences only and misses some clones. Where compared with another copy, unresolved V genes explain less than half of these, and the others have no known cause. This sample comprises approximately 70,000 clones, 60% to 80% of them detected only once. The ten largest make up 7.8% of the sample. The sequencing input was PBMCs. The receptors were gathered from a man aged 55 to 70 in good health and CMV-seropositive.

The V and J genes are TRBV6-5 and TRBJ2-1, with D tentatively TRBD2 (6 bases). This CDR3 has 12 residues. Trimming stripped 2 bases from V and 15 bases from J, with 14 bases between. Germline V gene data show CDR1 as MNHEY and CDR2 as SVGAGI. The CDR3 region is CASSYPTAGRFF. The CDR3 bases are TGTGCCAGCAGTTACCCGACGGCGGGGCGGTTCTTC.

This clone was seen more than once but under ten times. This sequence joins TRBV6-5 and TRBJ1-2; 7 bases are a match to TRBD1. Germline V lookup: CDR1 MNHEY, CDR2 SVGAGI. The CDR3 has 13 amino acids. V trimming: 2 bases; J trimming: 7 bases; junction bases outside the gene matches: 4. For the CDR3, the DNA is TGTGCCAGCAGTTACGAGGGGGCGGGTGGCTACACCTTC. It encodes CASSYEGAGGYTF.

This clone was counted between two and nine times. The chain links TRBV5-6 to TRBJ1-2, with a possible D match to TRBD1 (5 bases). Germline V gives CDR1 SGHDT, CDR2 YYEEEE. V lost 4 bases and J lost 11, with 15 bases in between. This CDR3 has 12 residues. The CDR3 DNA is TGTGCCAGCAGCATCCTGGGGGGTGGTTACACCTTC. Translated: CASSILGGGYTF.

CDR3 nucleotide sequence: TGTGCCACCGGGACAGGGCCTTACTACGAGCAGTACTTC. The encoded protein is CATGTGPYYEQYF. This chain uses TRBV19 with TRBJ2-7; 9 bases fit TRBD1. V gave up 10 bases and J gave up 3 bases; unmatched junction bases: 7. Germline values: CDR1 LNHDA, CDR2 SQIVND (reference sequence). The CDR3 spans 13 residues.

The chain combines TRBV4-1 with TRBJ2-4; 13 bases agree with TRBD2. Germline trimming cut 1 base from V and 1 base from J; bases unmatched to any gene: 4. The germline gives CDR1 MGHRA, CDR2 YSYEKL. This CDR3 region has 18 residues. CDR3 loop: CASSQGLAGGSAKNIQYF. Here the CDR3 DNA reads TGCGCCAGCAGCCAAGGACTAGCGGGGGGTTCGGCCAAAAACATTCAGTACTTC.

DNA for the CDR3: TGTGCCAGCAGTTACTCACACGATAGCAATCAGCCCCAGCATTTT. It codes for CASSYSHDSNQPQHF. The chain has TRBV6-5 and TRBJ1-5; no reliable D call. V gave up 0 bases and J gave up 0 bases, with 6 bases separating them. CDR3 size: 15 residues. CDR1 MNHEY and CDR2 SVGAGI come from the germline V gene.

This clone was counted a few times. An end of the junction does not agree with germline; a read error may underlie this. The chain uses TRBV7-7 and TRBJ1-1; the D gene is possibly TRBD1 (6 bases). Germline lookup yields CDR1 SSHAT and CDR2 FNYEAQ (reference sequence). The CDR3 extends over 13 amino acids. The CDR3 loop reads CASSQGQNTEAFF. In DNA form, the CDR3 reads TGTGCTAGCAGCCAGGGACAGAACACTGAAGCTTTCTTT.

V gene TRBV5-1 combines with J gene TRBJ1-2, with TRBD1 identical over 12 bases. V dropped 4 bases and J dropped 8; count of bases not matched to a gene: 9. Germline CDR1 is SGHRS and CDR2 is YFSETQ. The CDR3 spans 15 residues. This chain's CDR3 is CASSPGDRGPFGYTF. As DNA, the CDR3 is TGCGCCAGCAGCCCAGGGGACAGGGGGCCCTTCGGCTACACCTTC.

CDR3 loop: CATSTYGEQYF. The CDR3 nucleotides read TGTGCCACGTCAACTTATGGCGAGCAGTACTTC. The chain links TRBV27 to TRBJ2-7; D gene ambiguous. The V gene lost 10 bases and the J gene lost 6 bases, with 13 bases spanning the gap. The length of the CDR3 is 11 residues. Germline CDR1 and CDR2: MNHEY and SMNVEV (reference sequence).